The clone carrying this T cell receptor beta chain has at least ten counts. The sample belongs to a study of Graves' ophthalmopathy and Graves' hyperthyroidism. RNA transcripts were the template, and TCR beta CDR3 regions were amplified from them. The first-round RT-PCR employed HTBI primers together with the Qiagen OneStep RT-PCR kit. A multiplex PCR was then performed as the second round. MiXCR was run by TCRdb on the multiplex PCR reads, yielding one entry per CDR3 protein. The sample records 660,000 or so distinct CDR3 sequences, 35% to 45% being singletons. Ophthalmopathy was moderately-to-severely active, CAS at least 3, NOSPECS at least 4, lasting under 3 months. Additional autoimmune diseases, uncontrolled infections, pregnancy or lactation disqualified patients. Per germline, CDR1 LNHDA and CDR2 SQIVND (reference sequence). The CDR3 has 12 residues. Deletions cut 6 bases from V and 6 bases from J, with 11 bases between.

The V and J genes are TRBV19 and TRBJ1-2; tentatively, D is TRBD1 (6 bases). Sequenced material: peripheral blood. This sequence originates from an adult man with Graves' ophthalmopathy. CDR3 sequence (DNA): TGTGCCAGTAGGAGAACAGGGAATGGCTACACCTTC. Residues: CASRRTGNGYTF.